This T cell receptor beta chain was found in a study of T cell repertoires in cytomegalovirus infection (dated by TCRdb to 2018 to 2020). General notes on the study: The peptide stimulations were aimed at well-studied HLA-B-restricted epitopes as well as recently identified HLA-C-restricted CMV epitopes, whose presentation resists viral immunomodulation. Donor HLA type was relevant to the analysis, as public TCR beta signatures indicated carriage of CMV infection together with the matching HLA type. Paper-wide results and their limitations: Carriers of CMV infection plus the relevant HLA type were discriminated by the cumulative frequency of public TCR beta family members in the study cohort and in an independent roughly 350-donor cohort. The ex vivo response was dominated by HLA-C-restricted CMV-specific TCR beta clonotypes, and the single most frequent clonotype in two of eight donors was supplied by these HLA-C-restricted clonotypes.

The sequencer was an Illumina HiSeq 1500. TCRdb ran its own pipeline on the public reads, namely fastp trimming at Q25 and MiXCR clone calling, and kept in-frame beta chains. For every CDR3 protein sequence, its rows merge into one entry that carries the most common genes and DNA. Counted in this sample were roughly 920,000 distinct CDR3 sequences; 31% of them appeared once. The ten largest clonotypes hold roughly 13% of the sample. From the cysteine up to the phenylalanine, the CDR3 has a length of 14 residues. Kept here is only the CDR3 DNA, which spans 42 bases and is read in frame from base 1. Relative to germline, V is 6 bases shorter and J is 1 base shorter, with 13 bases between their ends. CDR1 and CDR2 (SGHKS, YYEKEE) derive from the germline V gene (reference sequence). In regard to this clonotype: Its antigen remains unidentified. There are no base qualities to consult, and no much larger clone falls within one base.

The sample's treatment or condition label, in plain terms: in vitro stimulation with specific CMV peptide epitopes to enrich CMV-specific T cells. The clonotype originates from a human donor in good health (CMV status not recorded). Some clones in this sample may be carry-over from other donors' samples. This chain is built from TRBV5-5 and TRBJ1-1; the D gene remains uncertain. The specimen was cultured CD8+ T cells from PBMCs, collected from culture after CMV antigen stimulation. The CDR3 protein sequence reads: CASTRQFGNTEAFF. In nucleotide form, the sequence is TGTGCCAGCACGCGACAATTTGGGAACACTGAAGCTTTCTTT.